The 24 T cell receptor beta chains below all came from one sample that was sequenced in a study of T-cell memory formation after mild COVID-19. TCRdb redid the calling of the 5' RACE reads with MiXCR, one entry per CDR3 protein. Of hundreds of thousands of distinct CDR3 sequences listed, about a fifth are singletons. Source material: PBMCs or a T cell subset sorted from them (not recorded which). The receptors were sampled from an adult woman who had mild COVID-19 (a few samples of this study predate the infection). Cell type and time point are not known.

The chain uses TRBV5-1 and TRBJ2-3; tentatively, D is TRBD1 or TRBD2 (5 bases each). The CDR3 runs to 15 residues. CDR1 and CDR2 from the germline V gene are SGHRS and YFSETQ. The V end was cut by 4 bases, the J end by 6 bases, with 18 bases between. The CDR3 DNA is TGCGCCAGCAGCGGCTGGGACCGCAATTTGGATACGCAGTATTTT. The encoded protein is CASSGWDRNLDTQYF.

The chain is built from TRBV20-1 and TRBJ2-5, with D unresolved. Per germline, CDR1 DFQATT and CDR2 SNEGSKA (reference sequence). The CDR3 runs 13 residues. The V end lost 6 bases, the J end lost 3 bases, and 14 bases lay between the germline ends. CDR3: CSAGEAPKETQYF. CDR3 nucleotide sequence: TGCAGTGCCGGAGAGGCCCCTAAAGAGACCCAGTACTTC.

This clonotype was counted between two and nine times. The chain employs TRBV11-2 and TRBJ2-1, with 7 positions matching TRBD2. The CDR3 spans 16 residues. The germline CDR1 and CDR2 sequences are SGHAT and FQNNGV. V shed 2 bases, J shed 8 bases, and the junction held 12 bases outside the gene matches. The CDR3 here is CASSLFGGGPEDEQFF. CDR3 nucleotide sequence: TGTGCCAGCAGCTTATTCGGGGGAGGGCCGGAAGATGAGCAGTTCTTC.

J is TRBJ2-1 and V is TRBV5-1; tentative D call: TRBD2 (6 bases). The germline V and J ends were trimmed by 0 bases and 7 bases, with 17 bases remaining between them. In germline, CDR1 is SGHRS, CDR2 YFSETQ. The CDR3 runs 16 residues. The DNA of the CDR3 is TGCGCCAGCAGCTTGGGGAGGGGCAGGGCTGCAAATGAGCAGTTCTTC. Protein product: CASSLGRGRAANEQFF.

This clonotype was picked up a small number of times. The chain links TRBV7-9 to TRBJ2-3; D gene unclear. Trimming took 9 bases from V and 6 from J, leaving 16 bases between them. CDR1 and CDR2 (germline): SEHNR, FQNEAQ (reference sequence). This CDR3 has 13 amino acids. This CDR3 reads CASDQQRMDTQYF. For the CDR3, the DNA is TGTGCCAGTGACCAGCAACGTATGGATACGCAGTATTTT. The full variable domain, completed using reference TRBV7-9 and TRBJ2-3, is DTGVSQNPRHKITKRGQNVTFRCDPISEHNRLYWYRQTLGQGPEFLTYFQNEAQLEKSRLLSDRFSAERPKGSFSTLEIQRTEQGDSAMYLCASDQQRMDTQYFGPGTRLTVL.

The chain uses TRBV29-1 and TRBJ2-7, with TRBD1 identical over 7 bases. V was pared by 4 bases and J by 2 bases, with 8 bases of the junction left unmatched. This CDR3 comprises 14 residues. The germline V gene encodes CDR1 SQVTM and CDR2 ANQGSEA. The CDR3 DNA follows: TGCAGCGTTGGAACGACAGGGAGACCCTACGAGCAGTACTTC. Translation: CSVGTTGRPYEQYF.

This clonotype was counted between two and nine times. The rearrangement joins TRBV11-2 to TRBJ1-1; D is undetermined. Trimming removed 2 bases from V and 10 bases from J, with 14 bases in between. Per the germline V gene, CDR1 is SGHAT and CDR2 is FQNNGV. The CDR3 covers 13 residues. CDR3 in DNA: TGTGCCAGCAGCTTATACGCCCCGGGAGGAGCTTTCTTT. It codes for CASSLYAPGGAFF.

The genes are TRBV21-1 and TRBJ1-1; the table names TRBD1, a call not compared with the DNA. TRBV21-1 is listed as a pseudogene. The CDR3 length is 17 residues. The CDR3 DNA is TGTGCCAGCAGCAAATCGGTCCGGGGGGCCAAGAACACTGAAGCTTTCTTT. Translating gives CASSKSVRGAKNTEAFF.

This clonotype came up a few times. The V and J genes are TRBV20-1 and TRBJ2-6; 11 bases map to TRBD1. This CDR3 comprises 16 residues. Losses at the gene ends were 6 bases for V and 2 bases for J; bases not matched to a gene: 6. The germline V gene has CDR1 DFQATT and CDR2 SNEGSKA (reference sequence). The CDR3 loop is CSAGGTGGPGANVLTF. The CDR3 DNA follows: TGCAGTGCAGGGGGGACAGGGGGTCCTGGGGCCAACGTCCTGACTTTC.

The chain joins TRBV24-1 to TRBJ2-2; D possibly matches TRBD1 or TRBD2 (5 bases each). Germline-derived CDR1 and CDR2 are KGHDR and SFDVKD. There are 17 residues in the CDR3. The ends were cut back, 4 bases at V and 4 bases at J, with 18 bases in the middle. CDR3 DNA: TGTGCCACCAGTGACCCTGGGACCGCAGGCACCACCGGGGAGCTGTTTTTT. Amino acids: CATSDPGTAGTTGELFF.

The CDR3 DNA reads TGTGCCACCAGCCCTTACGATGAGCAGTTCTTC. It encodes CATSPYDEQFF. The chain uses TRBV15 and TRBJ2-1; D unresolved. The CDR3 covers 11 residues. Per germline, CDR1 LNHNV and CDR2 YYDKDF (reference sequence). V dropped 5 bases and J dropped 8 bases, with 7 bases sitting between them.

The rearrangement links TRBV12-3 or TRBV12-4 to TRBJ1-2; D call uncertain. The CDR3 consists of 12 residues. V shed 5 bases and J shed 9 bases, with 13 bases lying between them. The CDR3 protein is CASSLTPLSYTF. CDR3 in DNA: TGTGCCAGCAGTCTCACCCCGTTGAGCTACACCTTC.

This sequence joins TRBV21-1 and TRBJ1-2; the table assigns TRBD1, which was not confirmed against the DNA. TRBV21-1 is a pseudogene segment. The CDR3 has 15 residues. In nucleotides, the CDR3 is TGTGCCAGCAGCGTTCACAGGGAAAGTAGCTATGGCTACACCTTC. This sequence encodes CASSVHRESSYGYTF.

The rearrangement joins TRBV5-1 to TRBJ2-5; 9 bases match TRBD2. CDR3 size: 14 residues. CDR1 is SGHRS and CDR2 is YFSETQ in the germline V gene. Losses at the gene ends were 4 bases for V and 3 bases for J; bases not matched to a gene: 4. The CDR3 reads CASSRASGEETQYF. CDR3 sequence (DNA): TGCGCCAGCAGCCGTGCTAGCGGGGAAGAGACCCAGTACTTC.

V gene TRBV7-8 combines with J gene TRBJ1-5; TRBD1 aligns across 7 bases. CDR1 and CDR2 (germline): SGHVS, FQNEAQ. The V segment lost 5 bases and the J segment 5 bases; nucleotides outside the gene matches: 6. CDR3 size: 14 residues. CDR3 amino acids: CASSLDREDQPQHF. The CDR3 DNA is TGTGCCAGCAGCCTAGACAGGGAGGATCAGCCCCAGCATTTT. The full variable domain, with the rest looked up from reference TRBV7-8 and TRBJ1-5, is GAGVSQSPRYKVAKRGQDVALRCDPISGHVSLFWYQQALGQGPEFLTYFQNEAQLDKSGLPSDRFFAERPEGSVSTLKIQRTQQEDSAVYLCASSLDREDQPQHFGDGTRLSIL.

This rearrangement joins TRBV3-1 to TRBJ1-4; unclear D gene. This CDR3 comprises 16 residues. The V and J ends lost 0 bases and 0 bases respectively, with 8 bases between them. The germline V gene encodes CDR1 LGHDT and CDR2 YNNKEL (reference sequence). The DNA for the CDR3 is TGTGCCAGCAGCCAAGACCAATTCACAACTAATGAAAAACTGTTTTTT. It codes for CASSQDQFTTNEKLFF.

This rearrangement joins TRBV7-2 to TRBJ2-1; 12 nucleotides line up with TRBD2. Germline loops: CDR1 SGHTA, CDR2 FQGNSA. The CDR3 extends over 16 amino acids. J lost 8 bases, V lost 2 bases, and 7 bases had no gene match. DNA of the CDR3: TGTGCCAGCAGCTTATATCTAGCGGGGGGGCTAGATGAGCAGTTCTTC. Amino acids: CASSLYLAGGLDEQFF.

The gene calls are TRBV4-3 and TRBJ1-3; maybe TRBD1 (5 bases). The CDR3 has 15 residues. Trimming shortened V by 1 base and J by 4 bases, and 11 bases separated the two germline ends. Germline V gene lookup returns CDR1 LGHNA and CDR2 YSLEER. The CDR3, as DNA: TGCGCCAGCAGCCAAGCCGGGGGGTCGGGAAACACCATATATTTT. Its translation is CASSQAGGSGNTIYF.

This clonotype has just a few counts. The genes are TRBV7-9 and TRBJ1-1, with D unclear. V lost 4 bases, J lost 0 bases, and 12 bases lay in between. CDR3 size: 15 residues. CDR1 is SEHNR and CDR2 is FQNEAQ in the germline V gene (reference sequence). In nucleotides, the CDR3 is TGTGCCAGCAGCTCGGCAAGATCCATGAACACTGAAGCTTTCTTT. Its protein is CASSSARSMNTEAFF.

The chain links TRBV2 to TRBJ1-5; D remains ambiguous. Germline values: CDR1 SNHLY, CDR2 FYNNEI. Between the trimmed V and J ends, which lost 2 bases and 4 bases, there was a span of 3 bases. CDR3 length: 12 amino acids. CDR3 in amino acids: CASSEMNQPQHF. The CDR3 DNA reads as TGTGCCAGCAGTGAAATGAATCAGCCCCAGCATTTT.

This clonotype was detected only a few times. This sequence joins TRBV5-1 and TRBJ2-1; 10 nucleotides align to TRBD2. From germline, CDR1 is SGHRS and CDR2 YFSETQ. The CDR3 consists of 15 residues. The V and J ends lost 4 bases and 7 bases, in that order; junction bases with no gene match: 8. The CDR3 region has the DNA TGCGCCAGCAGCAGAGCGGGGGGGCCTTGGAATGAGCAGTTCTTC. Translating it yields CASSRAGGPWNEQFF.

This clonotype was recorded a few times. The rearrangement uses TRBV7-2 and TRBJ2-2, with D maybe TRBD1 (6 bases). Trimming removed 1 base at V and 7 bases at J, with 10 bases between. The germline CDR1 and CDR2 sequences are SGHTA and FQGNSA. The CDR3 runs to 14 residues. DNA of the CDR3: TGTGCCAGCAGCTTAGAACAGGGTGACGGGGAGCTGTTTTTT. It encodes CASSLEQGDGELFF.

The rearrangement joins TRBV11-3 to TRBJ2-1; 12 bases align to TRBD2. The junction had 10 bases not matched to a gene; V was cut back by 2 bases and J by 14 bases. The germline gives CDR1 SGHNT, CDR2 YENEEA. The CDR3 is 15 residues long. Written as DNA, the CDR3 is TGTGCCAGCAGCTTACCGGGGCTAGCGGGAGGGGGTGAGTTCTTC. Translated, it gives CASSLPGLAGGGEFF.

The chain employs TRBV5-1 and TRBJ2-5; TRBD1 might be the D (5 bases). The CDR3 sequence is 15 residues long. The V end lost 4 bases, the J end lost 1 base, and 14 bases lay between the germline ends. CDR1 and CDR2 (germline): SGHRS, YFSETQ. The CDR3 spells CASSGPTDIQETQYF. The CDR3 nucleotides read TGCGCCAGCAGCGGGCCGACAGATATCCAAGAGACCCAGTACTTC.